Following are 9 T cell receptor beta chains from one sample sequenced in a study of T-cell memory formation after mild COVID-19. In TCRdb, the 5' RACE reads were re-called with MiXCR into one record per CDR3 protein. The sample records about 270,000 distinct CDR3 sequences, more than 15% being singletons. The specimen was PBMCs or a T cell subset sorted from them (not recorded which). Receptors originate from a man aged 18 to 30 who had mild COVID-19 (a few samples of this study predate the infection). Cell type and time point are not known.

The chain recombines TRBV10-3 with TRBJ2-3, with TRBD2 identical over 7 bases. The CDR3 runs 17 residues. V lost 4 bases to trimming and J lost 0 bases; unmatched junction nucleotides: 10. Germline CDR1 is ENHRY and CDR2 is SYGVKD. Written as DNA, the CDR3 is TGTGCCATCAGTGGCCCCTCTAGCGGCTTAAGCACAGATACGCAGTATTTT. It encodes CAISGPSSGLSTDTQYF.

This clonotype came up a few times. The chain joins TRBV5-1 to TRBJ1-6; TRBD1 matches 9 bases. V shed 5 bases and J 5 bases; nucleotides not matched to a gene: 11. Germline V gene data show CDR1 as SGHRS and CDR2 as YFSETQ. The CDR3 is 17 amino acids. The DNA of the CDR3 is TGCGCCAGCAGGCCGTCGGGACAGGGTGTAGATAATTCACCCCTCCACTTT. Encoded protein: CASRPSGQGVDNSPLHF.

This clonotype was observed a handful of times. The rearrangement uses TRBV6-5 and TRBJ2-7; 11 nucleotides match TRBD2. V lost 5 bases, J lost 1 base, and 4 bases stayed unmatched. The germline V gene encodes CDR1 MNHEY and CDR2 SVGAGI. This CDR3 has 15 amino acids. CDR3: CASSPTSGASYEQYF. The DNA of the CDR3 is TGTGCCAGCAGTCCGACTAGCGGGGCTTCCTACGAGCAGTACTTC.

This clonotype came up a few times. The chain combines TRBV5-1 with TRBJ1-4; D unclear. Trimming stripped 0 bases from V and 3 bases from J, with 9 bases between. There are 15 residues in the CDR3. Looked up from germline, CDR1 is SGHRS and CDR2 is YFSETQ. CDR3 region: CASSLVSESNEKLFF. CDR3 DNA sequence: TGCGCCAGCAGCTTGGTCTCTGAGTCTAATGAAAAACTGTTTTTT.

V is TRBV12-3 or TRBV12-4 and J is TRBJ1-2, with 7 bases fitting TRBD1. This CDR3 comprises 12 residues. V lost 5 bases and J lost 4; bases outside the gene matches: 1. CDR3 in DNA: TGTGCCAGCAGTCGGGACAGCTATGGCTACACCTTC. Translating it yields CASSRDSYGYTF.

This clonotype has ten or more counts. The chain couples TRBV7-9 to TRBJ1-1; D is perhaps TRBD1 (5 bases). CDR3 length: 13 residues. Trimming left V 5 bases short and J 5 bases short, with 12 bases between. CDR1 is SEHNR, CDR2 FQNEAQ, per germline (reference sequence). The CDR3 region has the DNA TGTGCCAGCAGCCTGGGGGGGGATACTGAAGCTTTCTTT. Residues: CASSLGGDTEAFF.

This clonotype was counted a few times. The genes are TRBV10-3 and TRBJ1-2, with TRBD1 identical over 7 bases. CDR3 size: 16 residues. V gave up 3 bases and J gave up 1 base; unmatched junction bases: 8. Germline CDR1 is ENHRY and CDR2 is SYGVKD. CDR3 in DNA: TGTGCCATCAGTGATGGGACAGAAACTTTTAACTATGGCTACACCTTC. It yields the protein CAISDGTETFNYGYTF.

This clonotype was counted between two and nine times. The chain recombines TRBV5-1 with TRBJ2-3; D tentatively fits TRBD1 or TRBD2 (5 bases each). Germline V CDR1 and CDR2: SGHRS, YFSETQ. CDR3 length equals 16 residues. Trimming cost V 3 bases and J 0 bases, with 14 bases left between them. The CDR3 sequence is CASSSFGDRSTDTQYF. The CDR3 DNA sequence: TGCGCCAGCAGCTCTTTCGGGGACCGAAGCACAGATACGCAGTATTTT.

This clonotype was detected only a few times. This rearrangement joins TRBV4-1 to TRBJ1-2; D gene uncertain. Per germline, CDR1 MGHRA and CDR2 YSYEKL. The CDR3 contains 16 residues. Trimming took off 0 bases at V and 6 bases at J, with 17 bases between the two ends. The CDR3 coding sequence is TGCGCCAGCAGCCAAGATCATGGGAGCTTGGGAAATGGCTACACCTTC. Its protein product is CASSQDHGSLGNGYTF.